A selection of T cell receptor beta chains follows, all from one sample in a study of control samples from healthy donors and cancer patients. Clones were sequenced by immunoSEQ multiplex PCR, and TCRdb holds only the in-frame ones, with some missing. The repertoire holds around 250,000 clones, with over 75% as singletons. The specimen sequenced was PBMCs. The receptors stem from a woman aged 60-75 years with lung cancer. Both conserved end residues are trimmed from each CDR3. A clone size is listed for some rows: how often the clone was seen (once, few, many), or a class if it is expanded.

TRBJ2-3	TRBV7-6	few	13	ASRGGLGSTDTQY
TRBJ2-7	TRBV6-5	.	10	ASRREAYEQY
TRBJ2-5	TRBV9	.	17	ASSDPRGTGGGLQETQY
TRBJ1-5	TRBV4-1	.	14	ASSQALNRGVQPQH
TRBJ2-6	TRBV19	once	13	ASSRKSSGANVLT
TRBJ2-1	TRBV15	.	13	ATSRDLAGYNEQF
TRBJ2-1	TRBV28	.	13	ASIPFGTNNNEQF
TRBJ1-1	TRBV28	.	11	ASIPTGATEAF
TRBJ2-2	TRBV18	.	13	ASSRGQGNTGELF
TRBJ1-1	TRBV11-2	.	15	ASSSLGGRTTNTEAF
TRBJ2-1	TRBV12-3/TRBV12-4	.	9	ASSKNREQF
TRBJ2-1	TRBV6-5	.	13	ASRAPGGHSNEQF
TRBJ1-5	TRBV29-1	once	10	SVALGGEPQH
TRBJ1-1	TRBV11-2	.	13	ASSLEGTGGTEAF
TRBJ1-5	TRBV15	.	10	ATRGTDQPQH
TRBJ2-3	TRBV5-1	.	15	ASSLNLGPRGTDTQY
TRBJ2-1	TRBV19	few	17	ASSRGFGFGTGAADEQF
TRBJ2-5	TRBV10-3	.	13	AISLTTGPQETQY
TRBJ1-3	TRBV6-5	.	13	ASRRGTSSGNTIY
TRBJ2-5	TRBV11-2	once	9	ASSFRETQY
TRBJ2-3	TRBV9	.	11	ASSVAISDTQY
TRBJ1-6	TRBV10-3	.	12	ATWGTDYNSPLH
TRBJ1-1	TRBV9	.	14	ASSDNPITIEPEAF
TRBJ2-1	TRBV7-9	few	8	ASGNNEQF
TRBJ2-2	TRBV10-3	.	13	AISGTGADTGELF
TRBJ1-1	TRBV9	.	11	ASSVHPNTEAF
TRBJ2-5	TRBV11-2	.	14	ASSSGRSGRQETQY
TRBJ2-6	TRBV19	.	12	ASSLSGGANVLT
TRBJ2-7	TRBV5-5	once	11	ASSIGTPTEQY
TRBJ2-7	TRBV28	.	17	ASSSSPGLWGVRYYEQY
TRBJ1-4	TRBV9	.	14	ASSVAGAETNEKLF
TRBJ2-3	TRBV5-1	once	13	ASSFGWGGTDTQY
TRBJ2-7	TRBV7-8	.	12	ASTSETGPYEQY
TRBJ1-1	TRBV7-9	.	12	ASSLEGRGTEAF
TRBJ1-6	TRBV19	few	13	ASSLQGTLNSPLH
TRBJ2-1	TRBV18	.	12	ASSPRTQTSKQF
TRBJ1-4	TRBV6-5	few	12	ASSYSYRGEKLF
TRBJ1-1	TRBV6-5	.	11	AAYREENTEAF
TRBJ1-1	TRBV2	.	11	ASIGLGNTEAF
TRBJ2-3	TRBV15	.	14	ATSRGQGASTDTQY
TRBJ2-7	TRBV7-3	.	12	ASSSKSPRDEQY
TRBJ2-1	TRBV11-3	.	11	ASSGGVWNEQF
TRBJ2-5	TRBV20-1	once	9	SESVQETQY
TRBJ1-2	TRBV18	.	15	ASSPPPGDRTNYGYT
TRBJ1-4	TRBV10-3	.	11	AISGQGGEKLF